The 8 T cell receptor beta chains below all came from one sample that was sequenced in a study of CD8 T cells in ankylosing spondylitis. MiXCR, applied by TCRdb to the 5' RACE reads, yields one record per CDR3 protein. This table holds roughly 220,000 distinct CDR3 sequences, 8% to 11% found once. The specimen sequenced was blood, either unsorted or a sorted T cell fraction (not recorded which). The receptors shown here come from a male donor with ankylosing spondylitis or in good health (not recorded which).

This clonotype was seen ten or more times. The chain links TRBV14 to TRBJ2-2; D unresolved. The germline V and J ends were trimmed by 5 bases and 1 base, with 11 bases remaining between them. This CDR3 region has 15 residues. The germline V gene encodes CDR1 SGHDN and CDR2 FVKESK. CDR3 sequence: CASSAIYRNTGELFF. The CDR3 nucleotides are TGTGCCAGCAGCGCAATCTACAGGAACACCGGGGAGCTGTTTTTT.

The genes are TRBV12-3 or TRBV12-4 and TRBJ2-1; D ambiguous. CDR3 length equals 11 residues. The V end lost 3 bases, the J end lost 14 bases, and 11 bases lay between the germline ends. The CDR3 nucleotides are TGTGCCAGCAGTTTTACGACCGTAAAGTTCTTC. Translated, it gives CASSFTTVKFF.

Many counts were recorded for this clonotype. The chain combines TRBV21-1 with TRBJ2-7; the D call in the table, TRBD2, was not verified against the DNA. TRBV21-1 corresponds to a pseudogene. CDR3 length equals 15 residues. CDR3 sequence (DNA): TGTGCCAGCAGCAAAAGGTCTGGGCCTAACTACGAGCAGTACTTC. As protein: CASSKRSGPNYEQYF.

This clonotype showed up just a few times. The rearrangement links TRBV5-1 to TRBJ2-2; no definite D call. The CDR3 is 14 residues long. The germline V and J ends were trimmed by 5 bases and 0 bases, with 8 bases remaining between them. The germline CDR1 and CDR2 sequences are SGHRS and YFSETQ. The DNA for the CDR3 is TGCGCCAGCAGATTTACAGCGAACACCGGGGAGCTGTTTTTT. This gives the protein CASRFTANTGELFF.

Ten or more counts support this clonotype. The chain has TRBV6-1 and TRBJ1-5; TRBD1 matches 11 bases. The CDR3 contains 15 residues. Germline loops: CDR1 MNHNS, CDR2 SASEGT. J gave up 6 bases and V 5 bases, and 6 bases lay outside the gene matches. The CDR3 nucleotides read TGTGCCAGCAGTCAGACCGGGACAGGGGGTCAGCCCCAGCATTTT. Its translation is CASSQTGTGGQPQHF.

This clonotype was seen a handful of times. This chain links TRBV6-1 with TRBJ2-1; 9 bases match TRBD2. The germline V gene encodes CDR1 MNHNS and CDR2 SASEGT. Unmatched junction bases numbered 3, after V lost 2 bases and J lost 4 bases. The CDR3 is 15 residues long. This chain's CDR3 is CASSEMSGGYNEQFF. CDR3 coding DNA: TGTGCCAGCAGTGAAATGAGCGGGGGGTACAATGAGCAGTTCTTC.

There are many counts of this clonotype. The chain couples TRBV20-1 to TRBJ2-3; 8 bases match TRBD2. Germline-derived CDR1 and CDR2 are DFQATT and SNEGSKA (reference sequence). V was clipped by 6 bases and J by 4 bases; unmatched bases: 9. CDR3 length: 14 amino acids. As DNA, the CDR3 is TGCAGTGCGTCGCCGGGACTAGTGGCAGATACGCAGTATTTT. Protein: CSASPGLVADTQYF.

The sample holds a few counts of this clonotype. This sequence joins TRBV6-1 and TRBJ1-5; 7 positions agree with TRBD1. The CDR3 has 17 residues. The germline gives CDR1 MNHNS, CDR2 SASEGT. Trimming removed 6 bases from V and 3 bases from J; junction bases left unmatched: 14. The CDR3 region is CASRAGTEVGANQPQHF. The CDR3 bases are TGTGCCAGCAGGGCCGGGACAGAAGTAGGGGCCAATCAGCCCCAGCATTTT.